The TCR beta chain described here comes from a study of beta chain features in type 1 diabetes. As for the study in general: Cell yields, age and gender were similar between patients and healthy donors.

CDR3 length equals 16 residues. Trimming removed 5 bases from V and 6 bases from J; junction bases left unmatched: 11. Looked up from germline, CDR1 is SGHAT and CDR2 is FQDESV (reference sequence). This clone was found a few times. Its matching antigen is unknown. General observations from the study: The study left unresolved whether HLA type influences TCRB rearrangement. TCRB CDR3s from Type 1 diabetes patients were moderately but significantly shorter in all four CD4+ subsets.

Reverse transcription of all isolated RNA meant that expressed TCRB transcripts were sequenced. Assay used: immunoSEQ multiplex PCR; TCRdb lists only in-frame clones, some missing. The sample holds 600,000 or so clones, around 12% seen once. The TCR originated in a man aged 25-40 years with type 1 diabetes. Input material: naive CD4+ T cells from blood. The V call is TRBV11-1, the J call TRBJ2-1; the match to TRBD1 covers 9 bases. CDR3 DNA sequence: TGTGCCAGCAGCCTCCTCACAGGGGGCGTGAGCAATGAGCAGTTCTTC. This sequence encodes CASSLLTGGVSNEQFF. Full variable domain (remainder filled in from reference TRBV11-1 and TRBJ2-1): EAEVAQSPRYKITEKSQAVAFWCDPISGHATLYWYRQILGQGPELLVQFQDESVVDDSQLPKDRFSAERLKGVDSTLKIQPAELGDSAMYLCASSLLTGGVSNEQFFGPGTRLTVL.